The 4 T cell receptor beta chains below all came from one sample that was sequenced in a study of blood T cell repertoires in COVID-19. Profiling relied on immunoSEQ multiplex PCR, and the TCRdb table lists in-frame clones only, not all of them. The table includes about 300,000 clones, 85% to 90% detected once. Material: PBMCs or T cells enriched from blood (not recorded which). These receptors all stem from a woman aged 18-35 years who had recovered from COVID-19.

The chain combines TRBV18 with TRBJ2-2, with a possible D match to TRBD2 (6 bases). Germline assignment: CDR1 KGHSH and CDR2 LQKENI. V shed 2 bases and J shed 0 bases, with 16 bases lying between them. The length of the CDR3 is 18 residues. CDR3 DNA sequence: TGTGCCAGCTCACCAAGTGCGTCTAGCGTTGCGAACACCGGGGAGCTGTTTTTT. It yields the protein CASSPSASSVANTGELFF.

The chain is built from TRBV14 and TRBJ1-1; D is ambiguous. This CDR3 comprises 13 residues. Germline V gene data show CDR1 as SGHDN and CDR2 as FVKESK. Between the trimmed V and J ends, which lost 5 bases and 5 bases, there was a span of 12 bases. CDR3 protein: CASSITSGTEAFF. The CDR3 DNA sequence: TGTGCCAGCAGCATCACTTCGGGAACTGAAGCTTTCTTT.

The chain combines TRBV14 with TRBJ1-6, with 9 bases fitting TRBD1. CDR1 and CDR2 (germline): SGHDN, FVKESK. This CDR3 spans 13 amino acids. With V trimmed by 6 bases and J by 10 bases, 4 bases remained unmatched. This chain's CDR3 is CASSGQGLSPLHF. The CDR3 nucleotides are TGTGCCAGCAGTGGACAGGGGCTCTCACCCCTCCACTTT.

The V call is TRBV27, the J call TRBJ1-1; no clear D. V was clipped by 3 bases and J by 3 bases, with 8 bases between them. Germline CDR1 MNHEY, CDR2 SMNVEV (reference sequence). This CDR3 has 13 amino acids. The CDR3 bases are TGTGCCAGCAGTTTCGAGGGATACACTGAAGCTTTCTTT. It specifies CASSFEGYTEAFF.